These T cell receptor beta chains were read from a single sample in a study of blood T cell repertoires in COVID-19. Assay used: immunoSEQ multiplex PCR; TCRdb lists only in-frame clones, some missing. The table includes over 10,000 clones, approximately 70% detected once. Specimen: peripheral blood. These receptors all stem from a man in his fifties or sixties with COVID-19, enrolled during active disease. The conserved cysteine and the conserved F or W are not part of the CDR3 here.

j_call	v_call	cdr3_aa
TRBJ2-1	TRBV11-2	ASSLEWREGYNEQF
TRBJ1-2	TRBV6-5	ASTSLGGYGYT
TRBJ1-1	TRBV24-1	ATRATGGLRAF
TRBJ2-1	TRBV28	ASRTSLGGNGQF
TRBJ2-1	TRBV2	ASSVGGSSYNEQF
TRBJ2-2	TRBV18	ASSPRQGTNTGELF
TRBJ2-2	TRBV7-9	ASSRQGNTGELF
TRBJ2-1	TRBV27	ASTTSGRGNEQF
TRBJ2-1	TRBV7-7	ASSLGGLAGGEQF
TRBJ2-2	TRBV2	ANRLVRTGTGELF
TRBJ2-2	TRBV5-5	ASSLVGETGGELF
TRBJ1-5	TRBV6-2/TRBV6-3	ASSFGTGVQPQH
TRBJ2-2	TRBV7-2	ASSPWGLAGPNTGELF
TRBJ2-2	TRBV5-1	ASSLGRGWARPNTGELF
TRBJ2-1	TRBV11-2	ASSLRASGSRMDEQF
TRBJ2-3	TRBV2	ASSGIAGSADTQY
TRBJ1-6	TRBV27	ASSLGANSPLH
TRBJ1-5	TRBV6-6	ASTPPGFGNQPQH
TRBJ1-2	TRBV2	ASRPGEFYGYT
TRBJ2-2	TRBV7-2	ASSLGLAKTGELF
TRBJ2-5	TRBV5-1	ASGTSGGSGETQY
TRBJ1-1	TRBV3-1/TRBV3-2	ASSQRGNHGAF
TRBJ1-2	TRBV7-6	ASSRGPEGGYT
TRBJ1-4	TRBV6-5	ASRPGSPGGKLF
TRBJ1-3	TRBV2	ARGGQTESSGNTIY
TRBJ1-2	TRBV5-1	ASSPGGGDGYT
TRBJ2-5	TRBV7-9	ASSPGLAAVGYQETQY
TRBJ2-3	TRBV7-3	ASRPGGASTDTQY
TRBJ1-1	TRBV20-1	SAPGIYEAF
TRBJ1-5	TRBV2	ASSYDSSNQPQH
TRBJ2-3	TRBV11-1	ASSLLAGFTDTQY
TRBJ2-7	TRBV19	ASGGQATYEQY
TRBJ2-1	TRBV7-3	ASSFLLAGGHNEQF
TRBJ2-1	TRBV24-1	ATSSEDRGFNEQF
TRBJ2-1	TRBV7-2	ASSLSGTNSYNEQF
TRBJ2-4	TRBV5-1	ASSHLGASGSDKNIQY
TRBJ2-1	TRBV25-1	ASAGWYEQF
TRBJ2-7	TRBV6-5	ASRRTVTYEQY
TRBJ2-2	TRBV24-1	ATSDSRWTSGALNTGELF
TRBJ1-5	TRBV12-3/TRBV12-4	ASSGTGDQPQH
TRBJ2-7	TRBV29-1	SVGTDTYEQY
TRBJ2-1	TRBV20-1	SASSLYSGYNEQF
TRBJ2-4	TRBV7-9	ASSPGEGGKNIQY
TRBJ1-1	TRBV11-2	ASSLWLAGAKNTEAF
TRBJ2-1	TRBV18	ASSPLTGNLNEQF
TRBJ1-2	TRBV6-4	ASSGDRGGYT
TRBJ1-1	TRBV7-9	ASSSNTGKSTAF
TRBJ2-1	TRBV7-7	ASSRRLAGDNEQF